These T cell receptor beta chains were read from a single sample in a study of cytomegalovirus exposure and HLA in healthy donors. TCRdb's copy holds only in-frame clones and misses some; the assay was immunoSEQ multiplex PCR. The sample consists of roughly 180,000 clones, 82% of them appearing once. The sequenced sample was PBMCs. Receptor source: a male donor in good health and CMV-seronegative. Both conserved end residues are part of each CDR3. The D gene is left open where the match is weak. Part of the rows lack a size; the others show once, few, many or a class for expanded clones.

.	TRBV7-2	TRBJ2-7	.	TGTGCCAGCAGCTTAGCTCAGGGAAACGGCGAGCAGTACTTC	CASSLAQGNGEQYF
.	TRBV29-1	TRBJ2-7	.	TGCAGCGTCGCCGACAGGTACGAGCAGTACTTC	CSVADRYEQYF
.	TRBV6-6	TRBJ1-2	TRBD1	TGTGCCAGCAGGGGGGACAGTCACTATGGCTACACCTTC	CASRGDSHYGYTF
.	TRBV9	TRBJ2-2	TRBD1	TGTGCCAGCAGCGTAGCAATAGGGGGCGATATCGGGGAGCTGTTTTTT	CASSVAIGGDIGELFF
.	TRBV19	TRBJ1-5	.	TGTGCCAGTAGTATGCCGACTGCTCGGGGCAATCAGCCCCAGCATTTT	CASSMPTARGNQPQHF
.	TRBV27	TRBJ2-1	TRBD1	TGTGCCAGCAGCTGGACAGGGGGAGTCAATGAGCAGTTCTTC	CASSWTGGVNEQFF
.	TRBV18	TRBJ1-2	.	TGTGCCAGCTCACATGGAGAGAACTATGGCTACACCTTC	CASSHGENYGYTF
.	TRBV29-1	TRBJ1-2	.	TGCAGCGTTGTATTCGATGGCTACACCTTC	CSVVFDGYTF
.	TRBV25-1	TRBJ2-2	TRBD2	TGTGCCAGCCTAGCGGGAGTATCCGGGGAGCTGTTTTTT	CASLAGVSGELFF
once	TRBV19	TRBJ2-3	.	TGTGCCAGTAGTCCGCGAACAGGCCCCCGCACAGATACGCAGTATTTT	CASSPRTGPRTDTQYF
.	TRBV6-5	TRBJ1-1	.	TGTGCCAGCTACTGGTGGGGAGGGAACACTGAAGCTTTCTTT	CASYWWGGNTEAFF
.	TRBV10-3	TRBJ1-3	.	TGTGCCATCAGTGAAGAAAGGGAGAGCTCTGGAAACACCATATATTTT	CAISEERESSGNTIYF
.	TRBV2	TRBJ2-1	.	TGTGCCAGCAGTGAACCTACAGGTAATGAGCAGTTCTTC	CASSEPTGNEQFF
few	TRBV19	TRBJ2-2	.	TGTGCCAGTAGTCTATTTGGACACCCCGCGAACACCGGGGAGCTGTTTTTT	CASSLFGHPANTGELFF
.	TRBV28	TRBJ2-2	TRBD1	TGTGCCAGCAGTCCATCGGACAGGGGCACCGGGGAGCTGTTTTTT	CASSPSDRGTGELFF
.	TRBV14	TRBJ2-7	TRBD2	TGTGCCAGCAGCCAATGGTTCCATTTGGGACTAGCGGATGGCGAGCAGTACTTC	CASSQWFHLGLADGEQYF
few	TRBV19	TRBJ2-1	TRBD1	TGTGCCAGTAGTCCAGGGGGCCTTGGTGAGCAGTTCTTC	CASSPGGLGEQFF
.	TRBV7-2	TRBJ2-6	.	TGTGCCAGCAGCTCGTACAGAACTGCCAACGTCCTGACTTTC	CASSSYRTANVLTF
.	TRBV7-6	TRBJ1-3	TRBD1	TGTGCCAGCAGCTTAGGGGGACAGGGGGCCCGAAACACCATATATTTT	CASSLGGQGARNTIYF
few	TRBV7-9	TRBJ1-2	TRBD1	TGTGCCAGCAGCCGGACGGGGGGACAGGACCCTTATGGCTACACCTTC	CASSRTGGQDPYGYTF
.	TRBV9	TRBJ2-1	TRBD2	TGTGCCAGCAGCGGGACCCTCAGCGGGAACAATGAGCAGTTCTTC	CASSGTLSGNNEQFF
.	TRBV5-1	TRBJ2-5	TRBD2	TGCGCCAGCAGCTCTACCACTAGCGGGGGAGAGACCCAGTACTTC	CASSSTTSGGETQYF
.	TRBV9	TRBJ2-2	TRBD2	TGTGCCAGCAGCATGACTAGCGGGGGAGCGAACACCGGGGAGCTGTTTTTT	CASSMTSGGANTGELFF
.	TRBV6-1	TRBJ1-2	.	TGTGCCAGCAGTGAAGATCCTTGGGGCGCGAGATATGGCTACACCTTC	CASSEDPWGARYGYTF
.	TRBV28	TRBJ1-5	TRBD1	TGTGCCAGCAGTTCCACGACAGGGGGCAATCAGCCCCAGCATTTT	CASSSTTGGNQPQHF
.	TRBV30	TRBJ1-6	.	TGTGCCTGGAGTGTTGGGCAGGGGAGTTCACCCCTCCACTTT	CAWSVGQGSSPLHF
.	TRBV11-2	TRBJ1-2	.	TGTGCCAGCGGAAAATATACAGGGTCGCGTGGCTACACCTTC	CASGKYTGSRGYTF
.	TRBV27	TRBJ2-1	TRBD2	TGTGCCAGCAGTTTTAGACTAGCCGGGAGGGAGCAGTTCTTC	CASSFRLAGREQFF